The 28 T cell receptor beta chains presented below share a single source sample, sequenced in a study of Ad26.COV2.S vaccination and SARS-CoV-2 variants (dated by TCRdb to the early 2020s). The treatment or condition label for this specimen denotes: around 19 received Ad26.COV2.S at low or high dose, single or two shots; several received placebo; per-sample allocation not given. Repertoires of vaccine and placebo recipients were sequenced from samples taken on day 63 after the first injection. Receptors were amplified or captured by the immunoSEQ multiplex PCR assay. TCRdb took over this immuneACCESS table, retaining in-frame rearrangements with V and J assigned. Such tables are incomplete; in checked studies, under half of the missing clones stem from an unresolved V gene, and the remainder is unexplained. This sample comprises approximately 250,000 clones, 70% to 90% of them detected only once. The ten largest clones capture just under 3% of the sample.

Source: peripheral blood, taken in a trial of Ad26.COV2.S vaccine versus placebo. Source of these receptors: a person between 18 and 65 years old who received the Ad26.COV2.S COVID-19 vaccine or a placebo.

The chain combines TRBV29-1 with TRBJ2-3; 7 nucleotides match TRBD2. CDR1 and CDR2 (germline): SQVTM, ANQGSEA. V gave up 7 bases and J gave up 0 bases; unmatched junction bases: 7. The CDR3 is 14 residues long. CDR3 region: CSALTSRSTDTQYF. CDR3 in DNA: TGCAGCGCCCTGACTAGCAGAAGCACAGATACGCAGTATTTT.

The V gene is TRBV6-5, the J gene TRBJ2-7; D might be TRBD2 (5 bases). Deletions cut 3 bases from V and 2 bases from J, with 14 bases between. Germline loops: CDR1 MNHEY, CDR2 SVGAGI. The CDR3 has 15 residues. CDR3 in DNA: TGTGCCAGCAGTTATCGCCACGGGGAAACCTACGAGCAGTACTTC. Its translation is CASSYRHGETYEQYF.

The gene calls are TRBV7-2 and TRBJ2-5; TRBD2 is a possible D gene (7 bases). V shed 5 bases and J shed 4 bases, with 14 bases lying between them. Germline assignment: CDR1 SGHTA and CDR2 FQGNSA. This CDR3 is built from 14 residues. The CDR3: CASSQGGLPETQYF. CDR3 DNA sequence: TGTGCCAGCAGCCAAGGGGGACTACCAGAGACCCAGTACTTC.

The chain recombines TRBV20-1 with TRBJ2-1; 7 bases fit TRBD1. The CDR3 spans 14 residues. Per the germline V gene, CDR1 is DFQATT and CDR2 is SNEGSKA (reference sequence). The J segment lost 4 bases and the V segment lost 6 bases, leaving 9 bases of the junction unmatched. This CDR3 is CSASPGQIYNEQFF. The CDR3 coding sequence is TGCAGTGCGAGTCCGGGACAGATATACAATGAGCAGTTCTTC.

The gene calls are TRBV4-2 and TRBJ2-3, with TRBD1 identical over 8 bases. J was trimmed by 7 bases and V by 4 bases; bases with no gene match: 10. Germline CDR1 and CDR2: LGHNA and YNFKEQ. There are 15 residues in the CDR3. The CDR3 is CASSRAGGEKYTQYF. The CDR3 DNA sequence: TGTGCCAGCAGCCGAGCAGGGGGCGAGAAATATACGCAGTATTTT.

This clone appeared once. The CDR3 here is CASSAPGQGHSPLHF. CDR3 DNA sequence: TGTGCCAGCAGTGCCCCGGGACAGGGGCACTCACCCCTCCACTTT. The chain combines TRBV7-9 with TRBJ1-6; 10 positions match TRBD1. V lost 6 bases, J lost 10 bases, and 9 bases stayed unmatched. This CDR3 comprises 15 residues. Looked up from germline, CDR1 is SEHNR and CDR2 is FQNEAQ (reference sequence).

This clone was recorded once. The chain carries TRBV5-5 and TRBJ2-5; D tentatively reads TRBD1 or TRBD2 (5 bases each). Germline-derived CDR1 and CDR2 are SGHKS and YYEKEE (reference sequence). Trimming shortened V by 4 bases and J by 2 bases, and 18 bases separated the two germline ends. CDR3 size: 16 residues. Here the CDR3 DNA reads TGTGCCAGCAGCCCCAACCTCCGGGGCCAGCAAGAGACCCAGTACTTC. Translating it yields CASSPNLRGQQETQYF.

The chain joins TRBV5-6 to TRBJ1-5; D is unclear. Germline V lookup: CDR1 SGHDT, CDR2 YYEEEE. V shed 4 bases and J shed 3 bases, with 5 bases lying between them. The CDR3 has 12 amino acids. CDR3 DNA sequence: TGTGCCAGCAGCGGCGTCAATCAGCCCCAGCATTTT. Its protein is CASSGVNQPQHF.

The V call is TRBV2, the J call TRBJ1-1; D not resolved. CDR1 and CDR2 (germline): SNHLY, FYNNEI. Trimming pared 11 bases from V and 3 bases from J, leaving 16 bases between. This CDR3 has 13 residues. CDR3 nucleotides: TGTGCCGGATCTAAAGACGGATACACTGAAGCTTTCTTT. Amino acids: CAGSKDGYTEAFF.

This chain uses TRBV7-9 with TRBJ1-2; possibly TRBD1 for D (5 bases). The CDR3 covers 12 residues. Germline V gene data show CDR1 as SEHNR and CDR2 as FQNEAQ (reference sequence). The V end was cut by 2 bases, the J end by 6 bases, with 7 bases between. CDR3 amino acids: CASSLRGDGYTF. CDR3 nucleotides: TGTGCCAGCAGCTTACGAGGGGATGGCTACACCTTC.

This sequence joins TRBV27 and TRBJ2-2; 11 bases align to TRBD2. V lost 11 bases, J lost 8 bases, and 13 bases stayed unmatched. The CDR3 consists of 15 residues. Germline V gives CDR1 MNHEY, CDR2 SMNVEV (reference sequence). The CDR3 here is CASRGLAGGTGELFF. The CDR3 region has the DNA TGTGCCTCGCGAGGGCTAGCGGGAGGTACAGGGGAGCTGTTTTTT.

The CDR3: CASSSGIRDKSTDTQYF. The CDR3 DNA reads TGTGCCAGCAGCTCCGGCATTAGGGACAAGAGCACAGATACGCAGTATTTT. The V gene is TRBV7-6, the J gene TRBJ2-3; tentatively, D is TRBD1 (6 bases). Germline CDR1 SGHVS, CDR2 FNYEAQ. Deletions cut 4 bases from V and 0 bases from J, with 17 bases between. This CDR3 has 17 amino acids.

The rearrangement links TRBV30 to TRBJ2-7; the match to TRBD2 covers 7 bases. This CDR3 contains 11 residues. Looked up from germline, CDR1 is GTSNPN and CDR2 is SVGIG (reference sequence). The J segment lost 11 bases and the V segment lost 4 bases, leaving 8 bases of the junction unmatched. The CDR3 DNA sequence: TGTGCCTGGAACATTCGGGGGGAGAAGTACTTC. It translates to CAWNIRGEKYF.

This clone was recorded only once. The V call is TRBV6-5, the J call TRBJ2-1; D is unresolved. This CDR3 is built from 14 residues. V lost 2 bases to trimming and J lost 5 bases, with 10 bases between them. CDR1 is MNHEY, CDR2 SVGAGI, per germline. The CDR3 DNA is TGTGCCAGCAGTTACCAGTCACGGGACAATGAGCAGTTCTTC. Translation gives CASSYQSRDNEQFF.

This chain connects TRBV5-1 to TRBJ2-3; perhaps D is TRBD1 or TRBD2 (5 bases each). The CDR3 length is 15 residues. V was clipped by 1 base and J by 2 bases, with 11 bases between them. CDR1 is SGHRS and CDR2 is YFSETQ in the germline V gene. For the CDR3, the DNA is TGCGCCAGCAGCTTGAGTGGGGGTACCACAGATACGCAGTATTTT. It specifies CASSLSGGTTDTQYF.

The chain recombines TRBV4-1 with TRBJ1-1; TRBD1 matches 8 bases. After removal of 1 base from V and 7 bases from J, the junction contained 5 bases not matched to a gene. CDR3 length: 14 amino acids. Germline values: CDR1 MGHRA, CDR2 YSYEKL. CDR3 protein: CASSQVQGGFEAFF. DNA of the CDR3: TGCGCCAGCAGCCAAGTACAGGGGGGTTTTGAAGCTTTCTTT.

This chain links TRBV4-3 with TRBJ2-6; 8 positions agree with TRBD1. The CDR3 is 15 amino acids. The trim removed 11 bases at V and 0 bases at J, leaving 6 bases unmatched. CDR1 is LGHNA and CDR2 is YSLEER in the germline V gene. The CDR3: CAARDRYSGANVLTF. The CDR3 nucleotides are TGCGCCGCACGGGACAGGTACTCTGGGGCCAACGTCCTGACTTTC.

The chain has TRBV28 and TRBJ2-2; the D is unclear. Trimming pared 7 bases from V and 1 base from J, leaving 4 bases between. Germline lookup yields CDR1 MDHEN and CDR2 SYDVKM. The CDR3 totals 12 residues. The CDR3: CASTQNTGELFF. The DNA of the CDR3 is TGTGCCAGCACCCAGAACACCGGGGAGCTGTTTTTT.

The rearrangement joins TRBV5-1 to TRBJ1-4; D gene ambiguous. This CDR3 contains 13 residues. V was pared by 2 bases and J by 4 bases, with 6 bases between. Germline V gene sequence: CDR1 SGHRS, CDR2 YFSETQ. The CDR3 is CASSFGLNEKLFF. The CDR3 DNA sequence: TGCGCCAGCAGCTTTGGGCTTAATGAAAAACTGTTTTTT.

On this clone: One end of the junction does not line up with germline, which may come from a read error. This chain joins TRBV6-5 and TRBJ2-7; TRBD1 agrees at 8 bases. Germline-derived CDR1 and CDR2 are MNHEY and SVGAGI. The CDR3 covers 14 residues. CDR3 DNA sequence: TGTGCCAGCAGTGACTCAGGACAGGGCTACGAGCAGTACTTC. Translation gives CASSDSGQGYEQYF.

The rearrangement joins TRBV29-1 to TRBJ2-3; TRBD2 matches 7 bases. Germline assignment: CDR1 SQVTM and CDR2 ANQGSEA. This CDR3 comprises 14 residues. The trim removed 3 bases at V and 1 base at J, leaving 4 bases unmatched. Here the CDR3 DNA reads TGCAGCGTTGACCGGCGGGAGCGCACAGATACGCAGTATTTT. Amino acids: CSVDRRERTDTQYF.

The V call is TRBV19, the J call TRBJ2-7; 7 nucleotides line up with TRBD1. The CDR3 loop spans 15 amino acids. V shed 3 bases and J 3 bases; nucleotides not matched to a gene: 8. Germline values: CDR1 LNHDA, CDR2 SQIVND (reference sequence). The CDR3, as DNA: TGTGCCAGTAGTATCCAACAGGGGTGGTTCTACGAGCAGTACTTC. Translated, it gives CASSIQQGWFYEQYF.

This CDR3 reads CASSTSGGPSTDTQYF. CDR3 sequence (DNA): TGTGCCAGCAGTACTAGCGGGGGGCCGAGCACAGATACGCAGTATTTT. The J gene is TRBJ2-3, the V gene TRBV4-2, with 12 bases fitting TRBD2. The CDR3 extends over 16 amino acids. Losses at the gene ends were 6 bases for V and 0 bases for J; bases not matched to a gene: 4. CDR1 and CDR2 from the germline V gene are LGHNA and YNFKEQ.

This chain uses TRBV3-1 (or the pseudogene TRBV3-2) with TRBJ2-3; 13 bases match TRBD2. Germline trimming cut 4 bases from V and 7 bases from J; bases unmatched to any gene: 14. This CDR3 is 18 amino acids long. Germline CDR1 is LGHDT and CDR2 is YNNKEL (reference sequence). CDR3 coding DNA: TGTGCCAGCAGCCCGGGGGGGCTACTAGCGGGAGGGCCGAATACGCAGTATTTT. Translation gives CASSPGGLLAGGPNTQYF.

The gene calls are TRBV19 and TRBJ1-5, with TRBD1 matching over 9 bases. J was trimmed by 7 bases and V by 6 bases; bases with no gene match: 10. The germline V gene has CDR1 LNHDA and CDR2 SQIVND (reference sequence). The length of the CDR3 is 15 residues. Here the CDR3 reads CASRPTGQGKQPQHF. DNA for the CDR3: TGTGCCAGTAGACCGACCGGACAGGGGAAGCAGCCCCAGCATTTT.

This clone showed up just once. This rearrangement joins TRBV2 to TRBJ1-5; D perhaps matches TRBD1 (5 bases). Trimming took 5 bases from V and 0 from J, leaving 11 bases between them. Germline assignment: CDR1 SNHLY and CDR2 FYNNEI. CDR3 length: 15 amino acids. Here the CDR3 DNA reads TGTGCCAGCAGTTCCTTCGGGGGTAGCAATCAGCCCCAGCATTTT. It specifies CASSSFGGSNQPQHF. Based on the CDR3 plus reference TRBV2 and TRBJ1-5, the full variable domain is EPEVTQTPSHQVTQMGQEVILRCVPISNHLYFYWYRQILGQKVEFLVSFYNNEISEKSEIFDDQFSVERPDGSNFTLKIRSTKLEDSAMYFCASSSFGGSNQPQHFGDGTRLSIL.

The chain carries TRBV2 and TRBJ2-2, with a tentative D call TRBD2 (7 bases). V was cut by 5 bases and J by 1 base, with 17 bases left in between. Germline V gene sequence: CDR1 SNHLY, CDR2 FYNNEI. The CDR3 contains 17 residues. As DNA, the CDR3 is TGTGCCAGCAGTCCGAGGGGGGGAATCGGGAACACCGGGGAGCTGTTTTTT. Translating it yields CASSPRGGIGNTGELFF.

The sample holds one count of this clone. The rearrangement uses TRBV7-9 and TRBJ2-2; a possible D gene is TRBD2 (5 bases). With 3 bases removed from V and 3 bases from J, the gap between germline ends came to 17 bases. Germline CDR1 and CDR2: SEHNR and FQNEAQ (reference sequence). The CDR3 is 17 amino acids. DNA of the CDR3: TGTGCCAGCAGCTTCGTCGCAGGCCAGGACTACACCGGGGAGCTGTTTTTT. This encodes CASSFVAGQDYTGELFF.